This T cell receptor (beta chain) appears in the sequencing data of a study of T-cell memory formation after mild COVID-19. Findings of the study overall: Memory cells collected pre-infection included some clones that later responded, suggesting cross-reactive memory joined. Day 15 to 85 contracting clones showed balanced CD4/CD8; later expanders leaned CD4+. Second-wave clones peaking on day 37 lacked confirmed SARS-CoV-2 specificity.

About this clonotype itself: The target antigen is unknown.

The CDR3 covers 15 residues. V lost 3 bases and J lost 3; bases outside the gene matches: 6. The germline CDR1 and CDR2 sequences are KGHSH and LQKENI. TCRdb passed the 5' RACE reads through MiXCR, listing each CDR3 protein once. The table has under 600,000 distinct CDR3 sequences, roughly 20% seen once; the top ten hold about 8.7%. Specimen: PBMCs or a T cell subset sorted from them (not recorded which). The chain couples TRBV18 to TRBJ2-3, with TRBD2 matching 7 bases. This clonotype was obtained from an adult woman who had mild COVID-19 (a few samples of this study predate the infection). Cell type and time point are not known. DNA of the CDR3: TGTGCCAGCTCACCTCGGGGGGACGGAACAGATACGCAGTATTTT. This codes for CASSPRGDGTDTQYF.